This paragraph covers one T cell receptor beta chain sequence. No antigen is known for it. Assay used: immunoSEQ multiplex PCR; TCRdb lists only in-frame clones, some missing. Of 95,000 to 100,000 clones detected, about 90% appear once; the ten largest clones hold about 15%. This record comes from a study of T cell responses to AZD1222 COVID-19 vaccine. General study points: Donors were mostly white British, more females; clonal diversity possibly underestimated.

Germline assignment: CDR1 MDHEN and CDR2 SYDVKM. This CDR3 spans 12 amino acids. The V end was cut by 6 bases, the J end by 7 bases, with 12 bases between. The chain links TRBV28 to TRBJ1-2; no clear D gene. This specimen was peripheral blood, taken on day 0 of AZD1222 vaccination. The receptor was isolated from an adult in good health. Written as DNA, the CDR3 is TGTGCCAGCAGGGGAGGGCAATCTGGCTACACCTTC. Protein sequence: CASRGGQSGYTF.